This TCR beta chain was sequenced for a study of blood T cell repertoires in COVID-19. Study information: Samples came from the United States, Italy and Spain, spanning acute and convalescent COVID-19. PBMCs, B-cell-depleted T cells, or T cells provided the cDNA or gDNA that made up the material.

V shed 3 bases and J 3 bases; nucleotides not matched to a gene: 4. Germline-derived CDR1 and CDR2 are SGHAT and FQDESV (reference sequence). The CDR3 loop spans 16 amino acids. Authors' analysis steps: Estimates of nucleated cell counts were drawn from the amplification of reference gene primers. Generated by immunoSEQ multiplex PCR, the TCRdb table keeps only in-frame clones and is missing some. V, J and clone size derive from that table, while D and trimming were established from the DNA sequence. The table records about 98,000 clones, over 70% of them present only once. The clonotype comes from a man between 65 and 80 years old with acute or convalescent COVID-19. Material: peripheral blood. The rearrangement links TRBV11-1 to TRBJ2-3; TRBD2 matches 12 bases. The CDR3 DNA reads as TGTGCCAGCAGCTTGGGAACTAGCGGGAGGACAGATACGCAGTATTTT. It codes for CASSLGTSGRTDTQYF. Filled out from reference TRBV11-1 and TRBJ2-3, the complete variable domain reads EAEVAQSPRYKITEKSQAVAFWCDPISGHATLYWYRQILGQGPELLVQFQDESVVDDSQLPKDRFSAERLKGVDSTLKIQPAELGDSAMYLCASSLGTSGRTDTQYFGPGTRLTVL.